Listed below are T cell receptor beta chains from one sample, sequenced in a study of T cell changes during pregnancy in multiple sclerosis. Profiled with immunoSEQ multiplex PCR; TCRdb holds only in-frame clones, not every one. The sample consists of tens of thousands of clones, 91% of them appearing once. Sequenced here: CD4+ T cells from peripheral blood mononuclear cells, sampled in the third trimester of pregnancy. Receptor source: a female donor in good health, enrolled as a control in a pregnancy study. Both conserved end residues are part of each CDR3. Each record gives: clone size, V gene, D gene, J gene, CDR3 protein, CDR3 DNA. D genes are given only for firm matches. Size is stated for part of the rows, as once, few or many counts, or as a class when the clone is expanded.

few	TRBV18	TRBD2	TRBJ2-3	CASSPPFSGGADTQYF	TGTGCCAGCTCACCACCCTTTAGCGGGGGGGCAGATACGCAGTATTTT
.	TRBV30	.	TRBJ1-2	CAWTTGSYGYTF	TGTGCCTGGACCACAGGGTCTTATGGCTACACCTTC
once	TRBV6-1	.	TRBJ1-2	CASRGAPLDYGYTF	TGTGCCAGCAGGGGGGCCCCCCTTGACTATGGCTACACCTTC
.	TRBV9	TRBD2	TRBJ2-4	CASSEGAGGGINIQYF	TGTGCCAGCAGCGAGGGAGCGGGAGGTGGGATAAACATTCAGTACTTC
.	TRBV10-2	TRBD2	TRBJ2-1	CASSQAGGYYNEQFF	TGCGCCAGCAGTCAAGCGGGGGGGTACTACAATGAGCAGTTCTTC
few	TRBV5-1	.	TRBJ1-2	CASSFDRFGYTF	TGCGCCAGCAGCTTCGACAGGTTTGGCTACACCTTC
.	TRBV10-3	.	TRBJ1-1	CAISERTALNTEAFF	TGTGCCATCAGTGAGAGGACAGCCTTGAACACTGAAGCTTTCTTT
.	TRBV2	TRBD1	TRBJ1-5	CASSGTGGRSNQPQHF	TGTGCCAGCAGTGGGACAGGGGGCAGGAGCAATCAGCCCCAGCATTTT
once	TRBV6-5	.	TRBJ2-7	CASSGNSYEQYF	TGTGCCAGCAGCGGGAACTCCTACGAGCAGTACTTC
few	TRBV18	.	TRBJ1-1	CASSPTDGGEAFF	TGTGCCAGCTCACCCACAGACGGGGGTGAAGCTTTCTTT
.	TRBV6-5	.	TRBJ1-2	CASSYSNRQHGYTF	TGTGCCAGCAGTTACTCGAACAGGCAACATGGCTACACCTTC
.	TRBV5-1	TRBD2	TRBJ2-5	CASSLWAGGQETQYF	TGCGCCAGCAGCTTGTGGGCGGGAGGGCAAGAGACCCAGTACTTC
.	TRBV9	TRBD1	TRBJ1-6	CASSVDGRGNSPLHF	TGTGCCAGCAGCGTAGACGGCAGGGGGAATTCACCCCTCCACTTT
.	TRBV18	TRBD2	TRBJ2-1	CASSPATGWTSGLYNEQFF	TGTGCCAGCTCACCGGCTACCGGCTGGACTAGCGGGCTCTACAATGAGCAGTTCTTC
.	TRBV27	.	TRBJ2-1	CASSIAQGGGPEQFF	TGTGCCAGCAGTATCGCCCAAGGGGGGGGACCCGAGCAGTTCTTC
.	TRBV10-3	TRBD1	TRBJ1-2	CAISEDKQGQPNYGYTF	TGTGCCATCAGTGAGGACAAGCAGGGACAGCCTAACTATGGCTACACCTTC
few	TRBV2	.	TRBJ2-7	CASSERLLSYEQYF	TGTGCCAGCAGTGAGAGGCTTCTCTCCTACGAGCAGTACTTC
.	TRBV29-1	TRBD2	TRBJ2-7	CSVERTSGGSEQYF	TGCAGCGTTGAGCGGACTAGCGGTGGGAGCGAGCAGTACTTC
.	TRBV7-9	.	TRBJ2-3	CASSPPADTQYF	TGTGCCAGCAGCCCCCCCGCAGATACGCAGTATTTT
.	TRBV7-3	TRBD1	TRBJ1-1	CASSARQGAEAFF	TGTGCCAGCAGCGCCCGACAGGGGGCTGAAGCTTTCTTT